This T cell receptor beta chain was recorded in a study of cytomegalovirus exposure and HLA in healthy donors. Whole-study findings and limits: There were some public TCRs occurring in many donors, but most TCR sequences were rare.

CDR1 and CDR2 from the germline V gene are MNHEY and SVGAGI. V lost 7 bases to trimming and J lost 9 bases; unmatched junction nucleotides: 4. CDR3 length: 13 residues. The sample holds a few counts of this clone. No antigen is known for it. Method: immunoSEQ multiplex PCR; TCRdb's copy keeps in-frame clones and lacks some. The sample holds some 170,000 clones, around 87% seen once. This chain joins TRBV6-5 and TRBJ1-6; the match to TRBD1 covers 9 bases. The source material was PBMCs. The origin of this receptor is a woman under 40 in good health and CMV-seronegative. CDR3 sequence reads: CASNRDRASPLHF. In nucleotides, the CDR3 is TGTGCCAGCAACCGGGACAGGGCTTCACCCCTCCACTTT.